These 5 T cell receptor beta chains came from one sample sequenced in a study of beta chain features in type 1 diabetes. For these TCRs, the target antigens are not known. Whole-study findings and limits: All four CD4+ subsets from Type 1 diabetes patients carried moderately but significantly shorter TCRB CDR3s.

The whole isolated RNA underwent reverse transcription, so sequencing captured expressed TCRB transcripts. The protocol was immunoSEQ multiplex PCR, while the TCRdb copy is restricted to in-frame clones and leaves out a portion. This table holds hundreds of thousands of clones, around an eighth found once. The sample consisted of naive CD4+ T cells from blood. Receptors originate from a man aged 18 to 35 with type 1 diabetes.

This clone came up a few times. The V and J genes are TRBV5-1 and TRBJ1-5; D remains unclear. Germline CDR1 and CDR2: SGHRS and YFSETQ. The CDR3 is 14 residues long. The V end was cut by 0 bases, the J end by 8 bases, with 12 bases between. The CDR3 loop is CASSLDGPSKPQHF. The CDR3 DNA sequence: TGCGCCAGCAGCTTGGACGGACCGTCTAAGCCCCAGCATTTT.

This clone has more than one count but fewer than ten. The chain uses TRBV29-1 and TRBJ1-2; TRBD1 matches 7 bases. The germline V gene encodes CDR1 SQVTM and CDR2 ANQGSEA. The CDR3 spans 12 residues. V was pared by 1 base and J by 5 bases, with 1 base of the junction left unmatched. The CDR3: CSVEAGGYGYTF. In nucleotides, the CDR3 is TGCAGCGTTGAAGCAGGGGGGTATGGCTACACCTTC.

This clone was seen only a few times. The DNA for the CDR3 is TGTGCCACCAGCGGGGGGTTGAATGAGCAGTTCTTC. Protein sequence: CATSGGLNEQFF. J is TRBJ2-1 and V is TRBV28; 9 nucleotides align to TRBD2. Germline V gives CDR1 MDHEN, CDR2 SYDVKM. The V and J ends lost 10 bases and 7 bases, in that order; junction bases with no gene match: 5. The CDR3 is made up of 12 amino acids.

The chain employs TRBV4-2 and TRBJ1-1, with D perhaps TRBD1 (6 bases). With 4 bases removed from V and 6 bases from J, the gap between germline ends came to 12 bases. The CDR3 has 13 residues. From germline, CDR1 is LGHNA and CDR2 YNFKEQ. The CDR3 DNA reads TGTGCCAGCAGCCCGCAGAGGGGGGCTGAAGCTTTCTTT. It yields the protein CASSPQRGAEAFF.

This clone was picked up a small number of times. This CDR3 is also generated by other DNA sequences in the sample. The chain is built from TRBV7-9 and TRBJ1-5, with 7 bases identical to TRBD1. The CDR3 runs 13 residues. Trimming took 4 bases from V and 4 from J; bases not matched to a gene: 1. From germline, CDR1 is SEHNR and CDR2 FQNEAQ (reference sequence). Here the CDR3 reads CASSSTGNQPQHF. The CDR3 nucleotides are TGTGCCAGCAGCTCGACAGGGAATCAGCCCCAGCATTTT.